Included here is one T cell receptor beta chain sequence, with context. This clone was recorded a few times. Its recognized antigen is unknown. There are no base qualities to consult, and no much larger clone falls within one base. The data derive from a study of blood T cell repertoires in COVID-19 (dated by TCRdb to between 2020 and 2021). Broadly, across the study: The collaborator samples originated in the United States, Italy and Spain and spanned the acute and convalescent phases of COVID-19. The material from the prospective study consisted of cDNA or gDNA derived from T cells, B-cell-depleted T cells, or PBMCs. Deeply sampled blood TCRbeta repertoires from subjects exposed to, actively infected with, or recovered from COVID-19 were included in the dataset. The repertoires were released in a freely available public database meant as a resource for research on the immune response to SARS-CoV-2. Samples came from the ongoing ImmuneRACE study (first 160 participants) plus 1,254 subjects from 6 global collaborators. Sample metadata almost always included a de-identified subject ID, COVID-19 status, age in years and sex. HLA class I and class II types, where available, came from metadata supplied by the sample provider rather than from assay-based typing.

Sequences KGHDR (CDR1) and SFDVKD (CDR2) are obtained from the germline V gene. Relative to germline, V is missing 2 bases and J is missing 5 bases, with 5 bases of the junction outside any gene match. CDR3 length: 16 amino acids, cysteine to phenylalanine. Of the read, only the CDR3 DNA is kept; its 48 bases are in frame from base 1. Findings and caveats that apply to the study as a whole: Clinical and demographic metadata were provided uncurated, with the amount varying by source and participant.

Whole blood was collected in K2EDTA tubes by collaborating institutions according to the institutions' own protocols. Collaborator samples were shipped for TCRbeta analysis as frozen whole blood, isolated PBMCs, or DNA extracted from either sample type. The immunoSEQ Assay, a bias-controlled multiplex PCR, was used to amplify TCRbeta CDR3 regions from genomic DNA. The study's own analysis went as follows. Nucleated cell counts per sample were estimated from amplification of reference gene primers within the assay. To quantify the absolute abundance of each unique TCRbeta CDR3 rearrangement, sequence reads were collapsed and filtered. Productive Simpson clonality was computed per sample as the square root of Simpson's diversity index over productive rearrangements. Here the immuneACCESS table is served through TCRdb, limited to in-frame sequences with V and J called. Missing clones are a known gap in these copies; in checked studies unresolved V genes cover under half, and the rest lacks a known reason. The V and J calls and clone size come from that table; D and trimming were worked out from the DNA. Across this sample there are some 61,000 clones, with 89% seen only once. In total, the top ten clones hold roughly 1.6% of the sample.

This clonotype was sampled from a man aged 55-75 years with acute or convalescent COVID-19. The sample taken for sequencing was peripheral blood. Here the chain combines TRBV24-1 and TRBJ2-2; 9 junctional bases match TRBD1. The DNA sequence follows: TGTGCCACCAGTGATTCAGGACAGGGGAAAACCGGGGAGCTGTTTTTT. This yields the protein CATSDSGQGKTGELFF.